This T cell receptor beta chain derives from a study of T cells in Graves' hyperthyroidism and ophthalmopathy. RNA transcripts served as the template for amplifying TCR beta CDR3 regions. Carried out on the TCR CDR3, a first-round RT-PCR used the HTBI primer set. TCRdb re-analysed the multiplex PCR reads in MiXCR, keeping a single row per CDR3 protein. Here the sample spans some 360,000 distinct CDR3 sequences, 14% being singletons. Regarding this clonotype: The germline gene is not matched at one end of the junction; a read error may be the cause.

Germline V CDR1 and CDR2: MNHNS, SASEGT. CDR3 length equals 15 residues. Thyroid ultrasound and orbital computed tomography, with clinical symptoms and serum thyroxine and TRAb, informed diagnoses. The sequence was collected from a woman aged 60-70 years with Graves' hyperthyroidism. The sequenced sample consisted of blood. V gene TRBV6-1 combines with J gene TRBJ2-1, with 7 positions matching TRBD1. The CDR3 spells CASRPWTGAYNEQLF. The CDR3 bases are TGTGCCAGCAGACCCTGGACAGGAGCCTACAATGAGCAGCTCTTC.